This T cell receptor beta chain was sequenced for a study of blood T cell repertoires in COVID-19 (TCRdb year 2020). Notes on the research overall: The collaborator samples originated in the United States, Italy and Spain and spanned the acute and convalescent phases of COVID-19. The material from the prospective study consisted of cDNA or gDNA derived from T cells, B-cell-depleted T cells, or PBMCs. Subjects who had been exposed to COVID-19, were actively infected with it, or had recovered from it provided the deeply sampled blood TCRbeta repertoires that made up the dataset. The repertoires were released in a freely available public database intended as a resource for research on the immune response to SARS-CoV-2. Samples were obtained from the ongoing ImmuneRACE study (first 160 participants) and from 1,254 subjects provided by 6 global collaborators. A de-identified subject ID, COVID-19 status, age in years and sex were almost always included in the sample metadata. HLA class I and class II types, where available, came from metadata supplied by the sample provider rather than from assay-based typing.

CDR1 and CDR2 (ENHRY, SYGVKD) derive from the germline V gene. Ends trimmed: V by 2 bases, J by 2 bases; bases unmatched to a gene: 2. The CDR3 numbers 14 residues from cysteine through phenylalanine. CDR3 DNA is the only sequence kept; it has 42 bases, read in frame from the first base. The research as a whole found: The quantity of clinical and demographic metadata differed by source and by participant and was supplied without curation.

This clone has just one count. Its target antigen remains unknown. Base qualities are not provided; no much larger clone lies one nucleotide away. Enrolling through a virtual design, the prospective study's participants ranged in age from roughly 18 to 95 years and lived across roughly 23 United States geographic areas. Cohort assignment in the prospective study relied on participant-reported clinical history from a screening survey and a study questionnaire. Exposed participants were defined as having been in contact with someone with a PCR-confirmed or clinician-diagnosed COVID-19 case within 2 weeks of study entry. Each participant in the prospective study had whole blood, serum and a nasopharyngeal or oropharyngeal swab collected by mobile phlebotomists. Over a 2-month period, participants in the prospective study had the option of providing additional blood draws and questionnaires. Before DNA extraction, blood samples from the prospective study were shipped at room temperature or frozen.

TCRbeta CDR3 regions were amplified from genomic DNA using the immunoSEQ Assay, a bias-controlled multiplex PCR. Per the authors' processing: The number of nucleated cells in each sample was estimated by amplification of reference gene primers within the assay. Sequence reads were collapsed and filtered to measure the absolute abundance of every unique TCRbeta CDR3 rearrangement. For each sample, productive Simpson clonality was calculated as the square root of Simpson's diversity index over productive rearrangements. TCRdb limited this immuneACCESS table to in-frame rearrangements with V and J called. A share of clones is missing; checked studies link under half to unresolved V genes, and the rest is unexplained. V, J and clone size are those of that table, while D and trimming were read from the DNA. Recorded for this sample are about 350,000 clones; around nine tenths of them occurred a single time. Just over 1% of the sample goes to the ten largest clones.

The V and J genes are TRBV10-3 and TRBJ2-7; TRBD1 lines up with 8 middle nucleotides. Sample: PBMCs or T cells enriched from blood (not recorded which). This TCR derives from a woman in her thirties who had been exposed to COVID-19. The DNA sequence is given as TGTGCCATCAGTGAGCAACAGGGGGCCTACGAGCAGTACTTC. Translation gives CAISEQQGAYEQYF.